This record concerns one T cell receptor beta chain sequence. This sample is part of a study of cytomegalovirus exposure and HLA in healthy donors. Use of 60 Vbeta and 13 Jbeta primers characterized the PCR. Only in-frame clones appear in the TCRdb table, and some are missing; sequencing was by immunoSEQ multiplex PCR. The sample holds 45,000 or so clones. The CDR3 runs to 14 residues. Trimming cost V 6 bases and J 8 bases; bases outside gene matches: 5. Germline lookup yields CDR1 SEHNR and CDR2 FQNEAQ (reference sequence). The TCR sequence derives from a male donor in good health and CMV-seronegative. This sequence joins TRBV7-9 and TRBJ1-6; 9 bases line up with TRBD1. Specimen: PBMCs. The CDR3 bases are TGTGCCAGCAGTCCGGGACAGGGACATTCACCCCTCCACTTT. Protein product: CASSPGQGHSPLHF.